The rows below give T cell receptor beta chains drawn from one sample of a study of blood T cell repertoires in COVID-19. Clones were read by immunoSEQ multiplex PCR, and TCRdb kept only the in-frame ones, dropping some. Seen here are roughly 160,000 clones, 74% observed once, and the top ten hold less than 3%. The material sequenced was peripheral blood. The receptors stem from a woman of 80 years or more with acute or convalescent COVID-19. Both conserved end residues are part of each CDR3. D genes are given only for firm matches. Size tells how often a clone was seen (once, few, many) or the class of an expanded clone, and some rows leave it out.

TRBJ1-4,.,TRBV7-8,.,TGTGCCAGCAGCTTAGTTGCCCGGAGGCATGAAAAACTGTTTTTT,CASSLVARRHEKLFF
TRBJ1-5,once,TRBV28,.,TGTGCCAGCAGCAATACTGAGCCCCAGCATTTT,CASSNTEPQHF
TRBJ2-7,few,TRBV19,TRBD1,TGTGCCAGTAGCCAACAGGGACAGGGGACCTACGAGCAGTACTTC,CASSQQGQGTYEQYF
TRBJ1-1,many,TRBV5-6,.,TGTGCCAGCAGCTTGGGGGGCATGCAGCCTCCTGAAGCTTTCTTT,CASSLGGMQPPEAFF
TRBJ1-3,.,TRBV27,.,TGTGCCAGCAGTTTATCTTTCGGGGACTACTCTGGAAACACCATATATTTT,CASSLSFGDYSGNTIYF
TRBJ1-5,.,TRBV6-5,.,TGTGCCAGCAGTTACAATCAGGGTCAGCCCCAGCATTTT,CASSYNQGQPQHF
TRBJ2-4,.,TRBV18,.,TGTGCCAGCTCGGAATCGACAATAGCCAAAAACATTCAGTACTTC,CASSESTIAKNIQYF
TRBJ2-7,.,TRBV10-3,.,TGTGCCATCAGTGATAGGGGGGGTTCCTACGAGCAGTACTTC,CAISDRGGSYEQYF
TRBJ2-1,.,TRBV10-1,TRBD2,TGCGCCAGCAGTGAGGGACTAGCGGGAGAGTTAGGTGAGCAGTTCTTC,CASSEGLAGELGEQFF
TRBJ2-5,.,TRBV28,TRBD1,TGTGCCAGCAGTTTTTTTAGGGCAGGGGGCGGGGTAGAGACCCAGTACTTC,CASSFFRAGGGVETQYF
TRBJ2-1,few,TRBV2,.,TGTGCCAGCAGTGTGTTTCGCCTAGTGGGTGAGCAGTTCTTC,CASSVFRLVGEQFF
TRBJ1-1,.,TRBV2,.,TGTGCCAGCAGGCGTAACACTGAAGCTTTCTTT,CASRRNTEAFF
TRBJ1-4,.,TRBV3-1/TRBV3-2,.,TGTGCCAGCAGCCAAGGTAGTTTATCGGGTAATGAAAAACTGTTTTTT,CASSQGSLSGNEKLFF
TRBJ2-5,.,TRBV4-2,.,TGTGCCAGCAGCCAGTCTATCCGGGAGACCCAGTACTTC,CASSQSIRETQYF
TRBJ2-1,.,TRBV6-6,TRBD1,TGTGCCAGCAGGCTGACAGGGGGCACTGAGCAGTTCTTC,CASRLTGGTEQFF
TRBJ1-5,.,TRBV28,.,TGTGCCAGCACCGGTTCGGTTGTTAGCAATCAGCCCCAGCATTTT,CASTGSVVSNQPQHF
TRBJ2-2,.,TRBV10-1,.,TGCGCCAGCAGTGAGTCGGAGACCGGGGAGCTGTTTTTT,CASSESETGELFF
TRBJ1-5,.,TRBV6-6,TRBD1,TGTGCCAGCAGTTCCGACAGGGGCCATCAGCCCCAGCATTTT,CASSSDRGHQPQHF
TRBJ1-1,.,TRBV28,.,TGTGCCAGCAGTGGAGAGGCGGCAGGGGTTAACACTGAAGCTTTCTTT,CASSGEAAGVNTEAFF
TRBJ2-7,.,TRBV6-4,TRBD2,TGTGCCAGCCCTGGGACTAGCGGGAGGAGTTCCTACGAGCAGTACTTC,CASPGTSGRSSYEQYF
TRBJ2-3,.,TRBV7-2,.,TGTGCCAGCAGCTTAGGTGTTGGCGGGACCCACACAGATACGCAGTATTTT,CASSLGVGGTHTDTQYF
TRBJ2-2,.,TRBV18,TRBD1,TGTGCCAGCGCGTGGGGGACAGAGAACACCGGGGAGCTGTTTTTT,CASAWGTENTGELFF
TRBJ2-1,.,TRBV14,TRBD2,TGTGCCAGCAGCCAAGAAGGCGGGAGGGCCGTCAATGAGCAGTTCTTC,CASSQEGGRAVNEQFF
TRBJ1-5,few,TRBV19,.,TGTGCCAGTAGTATAGGGGGGGGGCGCAGGCAGCCCCAGCATTTT,CASSIGGGRRQPQHF
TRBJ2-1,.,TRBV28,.,TGTGCCAGCCGATCCGGGACTGGGCTCCACAATGAGCAGTTCTTC,CASRSGTGLHNEQFF
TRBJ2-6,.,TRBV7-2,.,TGTGCCAGCAGCTTAGGACGGGTCACTGGGGCCAACGTCCTGACTTTC,CASSLGRVTGANVLTF
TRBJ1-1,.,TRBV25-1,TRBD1,TGTGCCAGCAGTGCGACAGGGGCGGCTGAAGCTTTCTTT,CASSATGAAEAFF
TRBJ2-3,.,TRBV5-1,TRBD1,TGCGCCAGCAGCAAGGGACAGGAGGTCACAGATACGCAGTATTTT,CASSKGQEVTDTQYF
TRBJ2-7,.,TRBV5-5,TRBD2,TGTGCCAGCGCTTTACTGCCGGGAGGGCACGAGCAGTACTTC,CASALLPGGHEQYF
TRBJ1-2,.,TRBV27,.,TGTGCCAGCAGTGCCCTTGGCGAGGGAGACTATGGCTACACCTTC,CASSALGEGDYGYTF
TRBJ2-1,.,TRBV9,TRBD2,TGTGCCAGCAGCGTACAAGCGGGAGATTTCAATGAGCAGTTCTTC,CASSVQAGDFNEQFF
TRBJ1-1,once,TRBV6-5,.,TGTGCCAGCAGTTACTATCGTGGACAGAACACTGAAGCTTTCTTT,CASSYYRGQNTEAFF
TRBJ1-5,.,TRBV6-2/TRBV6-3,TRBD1,TGTGCCAGCAGCCCCCACTGGACAGGGGGTCGGAATCAGCCCCAGCATTTT,CASSPHWTGGRNQPQHF
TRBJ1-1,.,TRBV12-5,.,TGTGCTAGTGGCCCTGCTCACGGGAACACTGAAGCTTTCTTT,CASGPAHGNTEAFF
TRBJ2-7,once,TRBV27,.,TGTGCCAGCTGGAACCCAGGGGTGAATGGGGAGCAGTACTTC,CASWNPGVNGEQYF
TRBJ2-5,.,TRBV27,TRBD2,TGTGCCAGCAGTGTAGCGGGGGCGAAGACCCAGTACTTC,CASSVAGAKTQYF
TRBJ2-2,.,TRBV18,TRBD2,TGTGCCAGCTCACCAATCGCGGGAGGGAACACCGGGGAGCTGTTTTTT,CASSPIAGGNTGELFF
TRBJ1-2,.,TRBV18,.,TGTGCCAGCTCACCACCGGGGCTCTATGGCTACACCTTC,CASSPPGLYGYTF
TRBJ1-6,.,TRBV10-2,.,TGCGCCAGCAGCGGGACACAGAATTCACCCCTCCATTTT,CASSGTQNSPLHF
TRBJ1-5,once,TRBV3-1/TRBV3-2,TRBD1,TGTGCCAGCAGCCAAGACAGACAGGGCACTCAGCCCCAGCATTTT,CASSQDRQGTQPQHF
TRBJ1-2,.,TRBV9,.,TGTGCCAGCAGCGCAGCAGGGGCTAACTATGGCTACACCTTC,CASSAAGANYGYTF
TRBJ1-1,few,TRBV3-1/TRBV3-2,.,TGTGCCAGCAGCCAAGATCATTTTTCCCAAATCATGAACACTGAAGCTTTCTTT,CASSQDHFSQIMNTEAFF
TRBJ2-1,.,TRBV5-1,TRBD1,TGCGCCAGCAGCATTCGCACGGGACAGGGTGTCTACAATGAGCAGTTCTTC,CASSIRTGQGVYNEQFF
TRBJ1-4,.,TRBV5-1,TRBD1,TGCGCCAGCAGCACGGGACAGGGGGGTGAAAAACTGTTTTTT,CASSTGQGGEKLFF
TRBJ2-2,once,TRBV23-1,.,TGCGCCAGCAGTCAATCGAACCTAGAAAACACCGGGGAGCTGTTTTTT,CASSQSNLENTGELFF
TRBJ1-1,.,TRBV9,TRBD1,TGTGCCAGCAGCGCCGAGGACAGGGAGAACACTGAAGCTTTCTTT,CASSAEDRENTEAFF
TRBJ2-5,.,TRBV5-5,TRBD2,TGTGCCAGCAGCTTGCAGCCTAGCGGAAGTCAAGAGACCCAGTACTTC,CASSLQPSGSQETQYF
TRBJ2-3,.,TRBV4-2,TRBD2,TGTGCCAGCAGCCAAGTAGGTCCTCTAGCGGCGACCACAGATACGCAGTATTTT,CASSQVGPLAATTDTQYF